This section outlines one T cell receptor beta chain sequence together with its context. Its cognate antigen is unknown. The data belong to a study of OX40 agonist ivuxolimab in advanced cancers. Looking at the study overall: Two cutaneous melanoma patients and one hepatocellular carcinoma patient, three in all, had partial responses. Study-level findings and limits: Clonal expansion from baseline to week 6 occurred in both CD4+ and CD8+ T cells. Partial responders at 0.1-3.0 mg/kg showed near-lowest clonal expansion. Expanded clones belonging to CD8+ T cells outnumbered, on average, those of CD4+.

From germline, CDR1 is MNHNY and CDR2 SVGAGI (reference sequence). The CDR3 is 16 amino acids. The ends were cut back, 0 bases at V and 1 base at J, with 13 bases in the middle. Clones were read by immunoSEQ multiplex PCR, and TCRdb kept only the in-frame ones, dropping some. The sample includes about 52,000 clones, 85% to 95% of them seen just once. V is TRBV6-6 and J is TRBJ2-7; D is undetermined. The receptor's source is an adult with an advanced solid tumor such as melanoma, head and neck, liver or kidney cancer. The starting material was CD4+ or CD8+ T cells sorted from blood, obtained in a trial of the OX40 agonist ivuxolimab. The CDR3: CASSYSRQSGSYEQYF. Here the CDR3 DNA reads TGTGCCAGCAGTTACTCCAGGCAGTCGGGTTCCTACGAGCAGTACTTC.